Below are 9 T cell receptor beta chains sequenced from a single sample in a study of T cell changes during pregnancy in multiple sclerosis. Sequenced by immunoSEQ multiplex PCR; TCRdb stores in-frame clones only, minus some. There are about 68,000 clones in the sample; about 91% occur only once, and over 2% lies in the top ten. The sample in question was peripheral blood, obtained in the first trimester of pregnancy. These receptors came from a female donor with multiple sclerosis, enrolled in a pregnancy study.

This clone was observed once. The chain is built from TRBV27 and TRBJ2-4, with a tentative D call TRBD2 (5 bases). CDR1 and CDR2 from the germline V gene are MNHEY and SMNVEV (reference sequence). V was trimmed by 5 bases and J by 0 bases, leaving 8 bases between them. CDR3 length: 14 amino acids. The CDR3 sequence is CASSPGVAKNIQYF. CDR3 sequence (DNA): TGTGCCAGCAGTCCCGGGGTAGCCAAAAACATTCAGTACTTC.

This sequence joins TRBV7-9 and TRBJ2-7; a weak D match, TRBD1 (6 bases). Trimming pared 2 bases from V and 1 base from J, leaving 15 bases between. CDR1 and CDR2 (germline): SEHNR, FQNEAQ (reference sequence). CDR3 length equals 16 residues. The CDR3 bases are TGTGCCAGCAGCTTATGGGGGCAGGGGCCATCCTACGAGCAGTACTTC. This sequence encodes CASSLWGQGPSYEQYF.

The chain links TRBV5-1 to TRBJ2-3; D remains unclear. With 4 bases removed from V and 6 bases from J, the gap between germline ends came to 15 bases. CDR3 length: 14 residues. Germline V gene data show CDR1 as SGHRS and CDR2 as YFSETQ. CDR3 nucleotide sequence: TGCGCCAGCAGCCTGGACCCCGACGGGGATACGCAGTATTTT. It yields the protein CASSLDPDGDTQYF.

The chain couples TRBV6-5 to TRBJ1-1; D unclear. V lost 2 bases, J lost 1 base, and 8 bases lay in between. The CDR3 is 14 residues long. The germline gives CDR1 MNHEY, CDR2 SVGAGI. CDR3 coding DNA: TGTGCCAGCAGTTACGCCAGAAGGAACACTGAAGCTTTCTTT. Encoded protein: CASSYARRNTEAFF.

The chain is built from TRBV18 and TRBJ1-2, with D perhaps TRBD1 (6 bases). Germline V CDR1 and CDR2: KGHSH, LQKENI. The CDR3 spans 13 residues. Trimming shortened V by 6 bases and J by 8 bases, and 16 bases separated the two germline ends. The CDR3 DNA is TGTGCCAGCTCCCCTGACAGGCAAGGCGGCTACACCTTC. Amino acid sequence: CASSPDRQGGYTF.

This chain connects TRBV10-3 to TRBJ2-1, with a possible D match to TRBD2 (7 bases). CDR3 size: 15 residues. V was shortened by 0 bases and J by 8 bases, with 14 bases between the two germline ends. Per germline, CDR1 ENHRY and CDR2 SYGVKD. The CDR3 loop reads CAISESLGGLDEQFF. CDR3 nucleotides: TGTGCCATCAGTGAGTCCCTCGGGGGGCTCGATGAGCAGTTCTTC.

J is TRBJ2-3 and V is TRBV18; 9 bases align to TRBD2. Germline V gives CDR1 KGHSH, CDR2 LQKENI. With V trimmed by 2 bases and J by 0 bases, 3 bases remained unmatched. There are 16 residues in the CDR3. The chain's CDR3 is CASSPTSGLSTDTQYF. In nucleotides, the CDR3 is TGTGCCAGCTCACCAACTAGCGGGCTAAGCACAGATACGCAGTATTTT.

The V and J genes are TRBV7-7 and TRBJ2-5; a possible D gene is TRBD1 (6 bases). Judging by the DNA end, TRBJ2-7 fits better; the J call may be wrong. The CDR3 has 13 amino acids. Germline CDR1 SSHAT, CDR2 FNYEAQ (reference sequence). CDR3 nucleotides: TGTGCCAGCAGCTTATTCCAGGGGTACGAGCAGTACTTC. Translation: CASSLFQGYEQYF.

The rearrangement joins TRBV27 to TRBJ2-1; no clear D gene. This CDR3 spans 17 amino acids. The ends were cut back, 4 bases at V and 3 bases at J, with 19 bases in the middle. Germline CDR1 MNHEY, CDR2 SMNVEV (reference sequence). CDR3 amino acids: CASSSQSSKRDYNEQFF. CDR3 sequence (DNA): TGTGCCAGCAGTTCCCAGTCGTCGAAGCGTGACTACAATGAGCAGTTCTTC.